This T cell receptor (beta chain) came from a study of cytomegalovirus exposure and HLA in healthy donors. Across the whole study: The 120 or so validation repertoires used the same platform as the roughly 670 first-cohort repertoires, a later analysis reported.

Findings and caveats of the study: In a later analysis, first-cohort TCR clusters were found to tend to co-occur in the 130 or so validation repertoires. The investigators catalogued 150 to 200 TCR beta chains as cytomegalovirus-associated. Specificity for CMV antigens was confirmed in vitro for a few of the CMV-associated chains.

With respect to this clone: The antigen is undetermined.

The data were produced by immunoSEQ multiplex PCR, yet TCRdb's version contains in-frame clones alone and is incomplete. The sample includes hundreds of thousands of clones, approximately 87% of them seen just once. This CDR3 comprises 15 residues. The V segment lost 3 bases and the J segment 5 bases; nucleotides outside the gene matches: 8. Germline V gives CDR1 SGDLS, CDR2 YYNGEE. The source material was PBMCs. The clonotype originates from a man aged 18 to 30 in good health and CMV-seronegative. The J gene is TRBJ2-5, the V gene TRBV9; TRBD2 matches at 9 bases. CDR3 region: CASSGHSGGLETQYF. Here the CDR3 DNA reads TGTGCCAGCAGCGGACATAGCGGGGGCTTGGAGACCCAGTACTTC.